The 23 T cell receptor beta chains reported below all come from one sample, sequenced in a study of control samples from healthy donors and cancer patients. The table came from immunoSEQ multiplex PCR; TCRdb's copy has only in-frame clones and leaves some out. The data hold 150,000 or so clones, with approximately 96% observed a single time. What was sequenced was blood. The receptors originated from a man aged 35-49 years in good health.

The chain couples TRBV5-1 to TRBJ1-2; D perhaps matches TRBD1 (5 bases). Germline V gene data show CDR1 as SGHRS and CDR2 as YFSETQ. V gave up 0 bases and J gave up 2 bases, with 11 bases separating them. CDR3 length: 15 amino acids. In nucleotides, the CDR3 is TGCGCCAGCAGCTTGGGGGGGAATATCAACTATGGCTACACCTTC. It codes for CASSLGGNINYGYTF.

Only a few counts were recorded for this clone. The V gene is TRBV11-2, the J gene TRBJ1-1; the D gene is possibly TRBD1 (6 bases). The CDR3 covers 15 residues. V was cut by 6 bases and J by 0 bases, with 14 bases left in between. Germline assignment: CDR1 SGHAT and CDR2 FQNNGV. In DNA, the CDR3 is TGTGCCAGCAGTTTCAGGGGACCGTTGAACACTGAAGCTTTCTTT. Translated: CASSFRGPLNTEAFF.

V gene TRBV12-3 or TRBV12-4 combines with J gene TRBJ1-5, with no clear D. This CDR3 is built from 12 residues. Trimming stripped 4 bases from V and 3 bases from J, with 4 bases between. The CDR3 spells CASSSNNQPQHF. The CDR3, as DNA: TGTGCCAGCAGTTCGAACAATCAGCCCCAGCATTTT.

The chain couples TRBV6-2 or TRBV6-3 to TRBJ1-1; weak D call: TRBD1 (6 bases). Trimming left V 6 bases short and J 1 base short, with 12 bases between. This CDR3 spans 14 amino acids. Germline CDR1 and CDR2: MNHEY and SVGEGT. The CDR3 nucleotides are TGTGCCAGCAGCAAAGGGGGGTCGAACACTGAAGCTTTCTTT. This sequence encodes CASSKGGSNTEAFF.

This chain joins TRBV9 and TRBJ1-1, with D hard to call. This CDR3 spans 14 amino acids. V lost 1 base and J lost 1, with 8 bases in between. Germline CDR1 and CDR2: SGDLS and YYNGEE. CDR3 residues: CASSVHPENTEAFF. The CDR3 DNA reads as TGTGCCAGCAGCGTACACCCAGAGAACACTGAAGCTTTCTTT.

The CDR3 sequence: CASSRTGESQPQHF. The CDR3 DNA follows: TGTGCCAGCAGCCGGACAGGAGAAAGTCAGCCCCAGCATTTT. V gene TRBV7-9 combines with J gene TRBJ1-5; 7 bases line up with TRBD1. CDR1 and CDR2 (germline): SEHNR, FQNEAQ (reference sequence). The trim removed 5 bases at V and 6 bases at J, leaving 7 bases unmatched. The length of the CDR3 is 14 residues. Supplemented by reference TRBV7-9 and TRBJ1-5, the full variable domain reads DTGVSQNPRHKITKRGQNVTFRCDPISEHNRLYWYRQTLGQGPEFLTYFQNEAQLEKSRLLSDRFSAERPKGSFSTLEIQRTEQGDSAMYLCASSRTGESQPQHFGDGTRLSIL.

The chain carries TRBV2 and TRBJ1-2, with D perhaps TRBD1 (5 bases). Germline loops: CDR1 SNHLY, CDR2 FYNNEI. The CDR3 is 13 residues long. The V gene lost 1 base and the J gene lost 3 bases, with 6 bases spanning the gap. The CDR3 sequence: CASSEDRYYGYTF. CDR3 in DNA: TGTGCCAGCAGTGAAGACAGGTACTATGGCTACACCTTC.

This chain links TRBV24-1 with TRBJ1-5, with 10 bases matching TRBD1. The ends lost 9 bases at V and 4 bases at J; junction bases unmatched: 5. This CDR3 is built from 14 residues. Germline CDR1 KGHDR, CDR2 SFDVKD. The CDR3 coding sequence is TGTGCCACCCAGGGACAGGGGTGGAATCAGCCCCAGCATTTT. Translated, it gives CATQGQGWNQPQHF.

J is TRBJ2-3 and V is TRBV6-5; 9 nucleotides match TRBD1. Germline CDR1 reads MNHEY; CDR2 reads SVGAGI. This CDR3 region has 14 residues. The V gene end was trimmed by 6 bases and the J gene end by 3 bases; junction bases not matched to a gene: 4. The CDR3 loop is CASSEDRGTDTQYF. The DNA of the CDR3 is TGTGCCAGCAGCGAGGACAGGGGAACAGATACGCAGTATTTT.

The chain's CDR3 is CASSTLRKGPNTEAFF. In nucleotides, the CDR3 is TGTGCCAGTAGTACCCTTCGTAAGGGCCCGAACACTGAAGCTTTCTTT. The chain couples TRBV19 to TRBJ1-1; D gene unclear. The germline V and J ends were trimmed by 4 bases and 1 base, with 16 bases remaining between them. The CDR3 loop spans 16 amino acids. Germline lookup yields CDR1 LNHDA and CDR2 SQIVND (reference sequence).

The rearrangement links TRBV12-1 to TRBJ1-5; TRBD1, the D gene given by the table, was not confirmed from the DNA. TRBV12-1 is a pseudogene. This CDR3 is built from 14 residues. The CDR3 sequence is CASSFVRGTQPQHF. The CDR3 nucleotides read TGTGCCAGCAGCTTTGTCAGGGGAACCCAGCCCCAGCATTTT.

This chain connects TRBV4-3 to TRBJ1-4, with TRBD1 identical over 9 bases. The CDR3 extends over 16 amino acids. Germline V gene lookup returns CDR1 LGHNA and CDR2 YSLEER. The V segment lost 4 bases and the J segment 6 bases; nucleotides outside the gene matches: 9. The CDR3 DNA is TGCGCCAGCAGCCGACAACCGGGACAGGGATATGAAAAACTGTTTTTT. The encoded protein is CASSRQPGQGYEKLFF.

The V call is TRBV27, the J call TRBJ2-7; 11 bases fit TRBD1. The length of the CDR3 is 18 residues. The V segment lost 5 bases and the J segment 5 bases; nucleotides outside the gene matches: 17. The germline V gene encodes CDR1 MNHEY and CDR2 SMNVEV (reference sequence). CDR3 residues: CASSHVDSGTGGIHEQYF. The DNA for the CDR3 is TGTGCCAGCAGTCACGTGGACAGCGGGACAGGGGGGATTCACGAGCAGTACTTC.

The V call is TRBV24-1, the J call TRBJ2-5; the match to TRBD1 covers 9 bases. J lost 7 bases, V lost 2 bases, and 1 base had no gene match. Germline CDR1 is KGHDR and CDR2 is SFDVKD. This CDR3 comprises 13 residues. CDR3 sequence (DNA): TGTGCCACCAGTGATTCGGACAGGGGGACCCAGTACTTC. This translates into CATSDSDRGTQYF.

Of note for this clone: One end of the junction is discordant with germline, which a read error may explain. This chain uses TRBV2 with TRBJ1-2, with TRBD1 matching 10 bases. This CDR3 has 15 amino acids. Germline V CDR1 and CDR2: SNHLY, FYNNEI. The CDR3 region is CASSEDRGRNYGYTF. Here the CDR3 DNA reads TGTGCCAGCAGCGAAGACAGGGGGCGTAACTATGGCTACACCTTC.

The chain uses TRBV15 and TRBJ1-2; unclear D gene. Between the trimmed V and J ends, which lost 8 bases and 4 bases, there was a span of 14 bases. This CDR3 has 13 residues. In germline, CDR1 is LNHNV, CDR2 YYDKDF (reference sequence). The CDR3 DNA reads as TGTGCCACCGTCGGAGGATACGGCTATGGCTACACCTTC. It yields the protein CATVGGYGYGYTF. The whole variable domain, filled in from reference TRBV15 and TRBJ1-2, reads DAMVIQNPRYQVTQFGKPVTLSCSQTLNHNVMYWYQQKSSQAPKLLFHYYDKDFNNEADTPDNFQSRRPNTSFCFLDIRSPGLGDTAMYLCATVGGYGYGYTFGSGTRLTVV.

Concerning this clone itself: In the same sample, other DNA sequences code for this CDR3. The gene calls are TRBV18 and TRBJ1-5; D not certain. The CDR3 loop spans 14 amino acids. Germline lookup yields CDR1 KGHSH and CDR2 LQKENI. Trimming took 2 bases from V and 7 from J, leaving 12 bases between them. The CDR3: CASSPGGPGQPQHF. The CDR3 coding sequence is TGTGCCAGCTCACCAGGTGGGCCCGGGCAGCCCCAGCATTTT.

The CDR3, as DNA: TGTGCCAGTACCCCCCCCGCCTCTCGGGGGGCGAGGGAGCAGTTCTTC. Protein: CASTPPASRGAREQFF. The chain carries TRBV19 and TRBJ2-1, with D possibly matching TRBD2 (7 bases). The CDR3 consists of 16 residues. Trimming shortened V by 7 bases and J by 10 bases, and 26 bases separated the two germline ends. Germline V gene sequence: CDR1 LNHDA, CDR2 SQIVND (reference sequence).

The chain employs TRBV23-1 and TRBJ1-1, with D possibly TRBD1 on 6 matching bases. TRBV23-1 is an open reading frame whose function is uncertain. Trimming cost V 4 bases and J 3 bases, with 27 bases left between them. CDR3 size: 19 residues. The CDR3, as DNA: TGCGCCAGCAGTCGGGGGGCCAATAATGACTCCTTACGGTACACTGAAGCTTTCTTT. This encodes CASSRGANNDSLRYTEAFF.

The chain links TRBV27 to TRBJ1-4; TRBD1 agrees at 8 bases. This CDR3 has 15 residues. V trimming: 6 bases; J trimming: 8 bases; junction bases outside the gene matches: 11. CDR1 and CDR2 (germline): MNHEY, SMNVEV (reference sequence). CDR3 sequence (DNA): TGTGCCAGCAGCCCCCTGACAGGGGCGGGAGAAAAACTGTTTTTT. Encoded protein: CASSPLTGAGEKLFF.

The V and J genes are TRBV6-1 and TRBJ2-3; D may be TRBD2 (6 bases). The CDR3 is 15 amino acids. V was clipped by 1 base and J by 0 bases, with 8 bases between them. Germline V CDR1 and CDR2: MNHNS, SASEGT. Written as DNA, the CDR3 is TGTGCCAGCAGTGAAGTCGGAGGGAGCACAGATACGCAGTATTTT. This sequence encodes CASSEVGGSTDTQYF.

This chain uses TRBV30 with TRBJ1-3, with D unresolved. The CDR3 totals 14 residues. The V gene lost 8 bases and the J gene lost 4 bases, with 18 bases spanning the gap. Per germline, CDR1 GTSNPN and CDR2 SVGIG (reference sequence). DNA for the CDR3: TGTGCCGGGCTGAAGACGATGGGCGGAAACACCATATATTTT. It codes for CAGLKTMGGNTIYF.

This chain uses TRBV19 with TRBJ2-7; 7 bases agree with TRBD1. V shed 5 bases and J 3 bases; nucleotides not matched to a gene: 7. This CDR3 comprises 14 residues. Germline CDR1 is LNHDA and CDR2 is SQIVND (reference sequence). The CDR3 DNA reads as TGTGCCAGTAGTCCGACAGGGTTGAGCTACGAGCAGTACTTC. Protein: CASSPTGLSYEQYF.